This entry lists 23 T cell receptor beta chains sequenced from one sample in a study of T cell repertoires in cytomegalovirus infection. These receptors' antigens are unknown. TCRdb re-called the reads through MiXCR, storing one row per CDR3 protein. In the table there are fewer than 1,000,000 distinct CDR3 sequences, approximately 33% of which are singletons. Sequenced material: cultured CD8+ T cells from PBMCs, taken from culture after CMV antigen stimulation. Every receptor here comes from a human donor in good health (CMV status not recorded). Some clones in this sample may be carry-over from other donors' samples.

In this sample, this clonotype turned up a few times. The CDR3 loop is CASSLSKPPSNQPQHF. CDR3 sequence (DNA): TGTGCCAGCAGTTTATCGAAACCACCTAGCAATCAGCCCCAGCATTTT. The chain uses TRBV27 and TRBJ1-5; D gene uncertain. This CDR3 region has 16 residues. Trimming stripped 0 bases from V and 0 bases from J, with 9 bases between. Germline assignment: CDR1 MNHEY and CDR2 SMNVEV (reference sequence).

In DNA, the CDR3 is TGTGCCAGCAGGGACAGGGAAGGCTACACCTTC. Translating it yields CASRDREGYTF. This chain uses TRBV5-4 with TRBJ1-2, with TRBD1 identical over 8 bases. Germline V gene sequence: CDR1 SGHNT, CDR2 YYREEE (reference sequence). The trim removed 5 bases at V and 8 bases at J, leaving 2 bases unmatched. The CDR3 has 11 amino acids.

This clonotype came up a few times. The chain joins TRBV4-1 to TRBJ1-6, with D unclear. V was pared by 1 base and J by 7 bases, with 14 bases between. The V gene's germline CDR1 is MGHRA and CDR2 YSYEKL. The CDR3 sequence is 16 residues long. In DNA form, the CDR3 reads TGCGCCAGCAGCCAAGCGGGATTTAGGCCAAATTCACCCCTCCACTTT. It is translated as CASSQAGFRPNSPLHF.

The genes are TRBV11-3 and TRBJ2-1; D is ambiguous. Trimming pared 5 bases from V and 5 bases from J, leaving 16 bases between. This CDR3 comprises 15 residues. Germline V lookup: CDR1 SGHNT, CDR2 YENEEA. Here the CDR3 DNA reads TGTGCCAGCAGCACCCAATTAACTTTTAACAATGAGCAGTTCTTC. This encodes CASSTQLTFNNEQFF.

The rearrangement joins TRBV4-1 to TRBJ2-7, with D uncertain. Germline V gene lookup returns CDR1 MGHRA and CDR2 YSYEKL. Trimming stripped 0 bases from V and 9 bases from J, with 18 bases between. This CDR3 spans 15 amino acids. CDR3 sequence reads: CASSQDRLPTGGQYV. DNA of the CDR3: TGCGCCAGCAGCCAAGATCGACTCCCTACGGGCGGGCAGTACGTC.

A few counts support this clonotype. J is TRBJ2-1 and V is TRBV29-1; D is unresolved. There are 13 residues in the CDR3. Trimming left V 3 bases short and J 2 bases short, with 8 bases between. Per the germline V gene, CDR1 is SQVTM and CDR2 is ANQGSEA. The CDR3 DNA reads as TGCAGCGTTGATCTAGTCGCCTACAATGAGCAGTTCTTC. Protein sequence: CSVDLVAYNEQFF.

The rearrangement uses TRBV7-9 and TRBJ1-1; the match to TRBD1 covers 8 bases. In germline, CDR1 is SEHNR, CDR2 FQNEAQ (reference sequence). This CDR3 has 15 residues. Trimming took 3 bases from V and 3 from J; bases not matched to a gene: 6. As DNA, the CDR3 is TGTGCCAGCAGCTTTAAGACAGGGGCTGACACTGAAGCTTTCTTT. Its protein product is CASSFKTGADTEAFF.

The chain links TRBV5-1 to TRBJ2-7; TRBD1 matches at 9 bases. CDR3 length: 14 residues. Germline-derived CDR1 and CDR2 are SGHRS and YFSETQ. Losses at the gene ends were 3 bases for V and 5 bases for J; bases not matched to a gene: 6. Written as DNA, the CDR3 is TGCGCCAGCAGCTCCGGGACAGGGACGAACGAGCAGTACTTC. This sequence encodes CASSSGTGTNEQYF.

There are a few counts of this clonotype. This sequence joins TRBV27 and TRBJ1-2; weak D call: TRBD1 (6 bases). Germline V gene data show CDR1 as MNHEY and CDR2 as SMNVEV (reference sequence). V was shortened by 5 bases and J by 3 bases, with 16 bases between the two germline ends. There are 15 residues in the CDR3. CDR3 bases: TGTGCCAGCAGTCCAGGACAGACCCGCGACTATGGCTACACCTTC. It codes for CASSPGQTRDYGYTF.

CDR3 sequence: CASSYLVTGELFF. DNA of the CDR3: TGTGCCAGCAGTTACCTCGTGACCGGGGAGCTGTTTTTT. The rearrangement links TRBV6-2 or TRBV6-3 to TRBJ2-2; D not resolved. Germline CDR1 is MNHEY and CDR2 is SVGEGT. V gave up 2 bases and J gave up 5 bases, with 6 bases separating them. This CDR3 has 13 amino acids.

The V gene is TRBV18, the J gene TRBJ2-1, with 8 positions matching TRBD1. J was trimmed by 6 bases and V by 7 bases; bases with no gene match: 8. The CDR3 is 14 amino acids. From germline, CDR1 is KGHSH and CDR2 LQKENI. The CDR3 bases are TGTGCCAGCTTCGCCGACAGGGGATTCAATGAGCAGTTCTTC. Amino acids: CASFADRGFNEQFF.

This clonotype was counted a few times. J is TRBJ1-1 and V is TRBV9; perhaps TRBD1 as D (6 bases). This CDR3 has 12 residues. Germline CDR1 reads SGDLS; CDR2 reads YYNGEE. Trimming shortened V by 8 bases and J by 2 bases, and 10 bases separated the two germline ends. The CDR3 spells CASGGGNTEAFF. In DNA, the CDR3 is TGTGCCAGTGGGGGCGGCAACACTGAAGCTTTCTTT. Full variable domain (rest looked up from reference TRBV9 and TRBJ1-1): DSGVTQTPKHLITATGQRVTLRCSPRSGDLSVYWYQQSLDQGLQFLIQYYNGEERAKGNILERFSAQQFPDLHSELNLSSLELGDSALYFCASGGGNTEAFFGQGTRLTVV.

The table lists this clonotype with many counts. The rearrangement joins TRBV7-2 to TRBJ2-1, with TRBD2 matching over 8 bases. Trimming cost V 5 bases and J 6 bases; bases outside gene matches: 9. CDR3 length equals 15 residues. Germline-derived CDR1 and CDR2 are SGHTA and FQGNSA. The CDR3 DNA follows: TGTGCCAGCAGCCCCCCCTTTAGCGGGGCCAATGAGCAGTTCTTC. Translating it yields CASSPPFSGANEQFF.

There are a few counts of this clonotype. This rearrangement joins TRBV2 to TRBJ1-4; the D is unclear. This CDR3 is 15 amino acids long. V was shortened by 3 bases and J by 0 bases, with 8 bases between the two germline ends. Germline assignment: CDR1 SNHLY and CDR2 FYNNEI. CDR3 nucleotide sequence: TGTGCCAGCAGTGAGCGGACGACAACTAATGAAAAACTGTTTTTT. Its translation is CASSERTTTNEKLFF.

This chain connects TRBV6-6 to TRBJ2-6, with D possibly TRBD1 on 5 matching bases. CDR1 MNHNY and CDR2 SVGAGI come from the germline V gene (reference sequence). This CDR3 has 18 residues. With 8 bases removed from V and 1 base from J, the gap between germline ends came to 21 bases. The CDR3 nucleotides are TGTGCCAGCGGCCCTAGTGACAGTTCGCGGTCTGGGGCCAACGTCCTGACTTTC. It is translated as CASGPSDSSRSGANVLTF.

This clonotype was counted between two and nine times. The chain uses TRBV6-1 and TRBJ2-4; 11 nucleotides agree with TRBD2. V was clipped by 0 bases and J by 10 bases; unmatched bases: 8. Germline-derived CDR1 and CDR2 are MNHNS and SASEGT. This CDR3 is 16 amino acids long. The CDR3 nucleotides are TGTGCCAGCAGTGAAGCGCTCGTGGGACTAGCGGAGATTCAGTACTTC. As protein: CASSEALVGLAEIQYF.

The genes are TRBV6-5 and TRBJ1-5; 7 nucleotides line up with TRBD1. V was clipped by 5 bases and J by 4 bases; unmatched bases: 5. The CDR3 is 14 residues long. Germline-derived CDR1 and CDR2 are MNHEY and SVGAGI. The CDR3 loop is CASSTGTDNQPQHF. CDR3 in DNA: TGTGCCAGCAGTACCGGGACAGATAATCAGCCCCAGCATTTT.

The table lists this clonotype with a few counts. This chain uses TRBV27 with TRBJ2-1; 10 nucleotides align to TRBD2. This CDR3 region has 16 residues. Unmatched junction bases numbered 6, after V lost 3 bases and J lost 4 bases. Germline V gene lookup returns CDR1 MNHEY and CDR2 SMNVEV (reference sequence). In nucleotides, the CDR3 is TGTGCCAGCAGTTTCATTGGACTAGCGGATTACAATGAGCAGTTCTTC. Translation gives CASSFIGLADYNEQFF.

The gene calls are TRBV7-6 and TRBJ1-6, with 8 bases aligning to TRBD1. Germline V gives CDR1 SGHVS, CDR2 FNYEAQ. This CDR3 has 16 residues. The junction had 8 bases not matched to a gene; V was cut back by 5 bases and J by 5 bases. CDR3 in amino acids: CASSPRQGSNNSPLHF. CDR3 in DNA: TGTGCCAGCAGCCCGAGACAGGGGTCGAATAATTCACCCCTCCACTTT.

This sequence joins TRBV28 and TRBJ2-3; the match to TRBD2 covers 7 bases. Unmatched junction bases numbered 9, after V lost 10 bases and J lost 2 bases. The CDR3 runs 14 residues. The germline V gene has CDR1 MDHEN and CDR2 SYDVKM. As DNA, the CDR3 is TGTGCCACCACGGGGGGACTCGTCACAGATACGCAGTATTTT. Translating gives CATTGGLVTDTQYF.

The chain has TRBV5-1 and TRBJ2-3, with TRBD2 matching 7 bases. Germline loops: CDR1 SGHRS, CDR2 YFSETQ. This CDR3 is 16 amino acids long. Trimming cost V 6 bases and J 0 bases; bases outside gene matches: 10. CDR3 sequence: CASNPEPGGSTDTQYF. CDR3 in DNA: TGCGCCAGCAACCCAGAACCGGGGGGTAGCACAGATACGCAGTATTTT.

This clonotype was seen a handful of times. V and J are TRBV19 and TRBJ2-1; no definite D call. The CDR3 length is 13 residues. V was clipped by 2 bases and J by 3 bases, with 5 bases between them. Germline V gene data show CDR1 as LNHDA and CDR2 as SQIVND (reference sequence). The CDR3 loop reads CASSINYYNEQFF. CDR3 DNA sequence: TGTGCCAGTAGTATAAACTACTACAATGAGCAGTTCTTC.

This clonotype has a handful of counts. In DNA form, the CDR3 reads TGTGCCAGCAGCGATGAGAGTATGGACAGTCCCTACACCGGGGAGCTGTTTTTT. It is translated as CASSDESMDSPYTGELFF. The chain couples TRBV9 to TRBJ2-2, with D tentatively TRBD1 (6 bases). This CDR3 is 18 amino acids long. Germline V lookup: CDR1 SGDLS, CDR2 YYNGEE. V lost 3 bases and J 3 bases, leaving 21 bases between the germline ends.